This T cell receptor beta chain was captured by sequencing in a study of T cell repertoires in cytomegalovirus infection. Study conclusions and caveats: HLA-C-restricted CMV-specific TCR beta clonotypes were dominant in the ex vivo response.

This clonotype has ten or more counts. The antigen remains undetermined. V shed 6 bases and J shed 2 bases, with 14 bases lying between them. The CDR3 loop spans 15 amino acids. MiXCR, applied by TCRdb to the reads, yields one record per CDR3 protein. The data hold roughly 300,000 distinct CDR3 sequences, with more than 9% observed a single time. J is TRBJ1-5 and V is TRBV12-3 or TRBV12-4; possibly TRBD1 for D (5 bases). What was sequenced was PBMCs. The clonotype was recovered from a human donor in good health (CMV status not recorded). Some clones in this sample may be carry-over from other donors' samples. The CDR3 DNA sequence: TGTGCCAGCAGCCCCCAGGGTATTGGCAATCAGCCCCAGCATTTT. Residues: CASSPQGIGNQPQHF.